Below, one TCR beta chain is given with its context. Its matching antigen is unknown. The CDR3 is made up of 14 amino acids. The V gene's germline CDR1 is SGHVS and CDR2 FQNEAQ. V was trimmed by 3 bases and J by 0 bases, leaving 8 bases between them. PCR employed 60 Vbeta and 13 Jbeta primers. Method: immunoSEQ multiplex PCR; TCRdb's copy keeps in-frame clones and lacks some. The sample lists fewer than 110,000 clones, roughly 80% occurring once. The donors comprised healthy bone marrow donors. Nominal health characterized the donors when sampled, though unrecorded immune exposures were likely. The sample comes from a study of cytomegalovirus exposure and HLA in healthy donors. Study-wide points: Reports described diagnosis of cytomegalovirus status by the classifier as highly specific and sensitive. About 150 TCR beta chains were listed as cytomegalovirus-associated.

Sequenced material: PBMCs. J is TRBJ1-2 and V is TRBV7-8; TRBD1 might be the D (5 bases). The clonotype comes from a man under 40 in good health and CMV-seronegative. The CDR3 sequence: CASSFDSPNYGYTF. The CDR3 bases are TGTGCCAGCAGCTTCGACAGTCCTAACTATGGCTACACCTTC.